This T cell receptor (beta chain) was identified during a study of blood T cells in healthy people across ages. Findings of the study overall: Diversity was estimated from one million T cells, and these estimates were considered underestimates.

The CDR3 totals 17 residues. Germline V CDR1 and CDR2: SGHRS, YFSETQ. V was clipped by 0 bases and J by 4 bases; unmatched bases: 9. The table lists this clonotype with many counts. Its antigen is still unknown. Sample-barcoded 5' priming and a J-beta primer mix drove a second PCR of about 7 to 11 cycles. MiXCR, applied by TCRdb to the 5' RACE reads, yields one record per CDR3 protein. The profile shows 600,000 or so distinct CDR3 sequences, less than 35% of them singletons. Isolation per sample recovered at least 6.5 million PBMCs. The source material was blood. This sequence joins TRBV5-1 and TRBJ2-7; 11 nucleotides line up with TRBD1. The TCR comes from a woman of 80 years or more in good health. The CDR3 DNA reads as TGCGCCAGCAGCTTGGCCGCTTCCGGGACAGGGGGTTACGAGCAGTACTTC. Its protein is CASSLAASGTGGYEQYF.